These T cell receptor beta chains were read from a single sample in a study of vaccination effects on CD4 cells after COVID-19. Their antigen targets remain unknown. Generated by immunoSEQ multiplex PCR, the TCRdb table keeps only in-frame clones and is missing some. The sample has about 31,000 clones, about 66% seen once; the top ten hold 8.7%. The source material was CD4+ T cells from PBMCs cultured with SARS-CoV-2 spike peptides, sampled after COVID-19 vaccination. These TCRs come from a human donor who received a COVID-19 vaccine. CDR3s include the opening cysteine and the closing phenylalanine or tryptophan. Each record gives: J gene, clone size, V gene, D gene, CDR3 DNA, CDR3 protein. D genes are given only for firm matches. Clone size is shown for a subset of rows, as once, few, many or a class of expanded clone.

J gene: TRBJ1-5; clone size: .; V gene: TRBV30; D gene: TRBD1; CDR3 DNA: TGTGCCTGGAGTCCAAAACGAGGGACAGTAAACACTCAGCCCCAGCATTTT; CDR3 protein: CAWSPKRGTVNTQPQHF
J gene: TRBJ1-6; clone size: .; V gene: TRBV5-1; D gene: .; CDR3 DNA: TGCGCCAGCAGCTTGGCCCAGGGACGGAATAATTCACCCCTCCACTTT; CDR3 protein: CASSLAQGRNNSPLHF
J gene: TRBJ1-3; clone size: once; V gene: TRBV5-1; D gene: .; CDR3 DNA: TGCGCCAGCAGCTTGGCTACAGGTTACTCTGGAAACACCATATATTTT; CDR3 protein: CASSLATGYSGNTIYF
J gene: TRBJ1-5; clone size: .; V gene: TRBV3-1/TRBV3-2; D gene: .; CDR3 DNA: TGTGCCAGCAGCCCCCAGATGGGGACCGATCAGCCCCAGCATTTT; CDR3 protein: CASSPQMGTDQPQHF
J gene: TRBJ1-1; clone size: .; V gene: TRBV6-6; D gene: .; CDR3 DNA: TGTGCCAGCAGTTACCCGCCGAGCATCGAAGCTTTCTTT; CDR3 protein: CASSYPPSIEAFF
J gene: TRBJ2-2; clone size: .; V gene: TRBV27; D gene: .; CDR3 DNA: TGTGCCAGCAGTTTATGGGTCATTAACACCGGGGAGCTGTTTTTT; CDR3 protein: CASSLWVINTGELFF
J gene: TRBJ1-5; clone size: .; V gene: TRBV19; D gene: .; CDR3 DNA: TGTGCCAGTAGTATTGGGTACCAAGATCCAGGGGTAGGGCGGAATCAGCCCCAGCATTTT; CDR3 protein: CASSIGYQDPGVGRNQPQHF
J gene: TRBJ1-4; clone size: .; V gene: TRBV20-1; D gene: .; CDR3 DNA: TGCAGTGCTAGTTCAACTAATGAAAAACTGTTTTTT; CDR3 protein: CSASSTNEKLFF
J gene: TRBJ2-5; clone size: .; V gene: TRBV6-5; D gene: .; CDR3 DNA: TGTGCCAGCAGTTACTCGATGCGGGTAGAGACCCAGTACTTC; CDR3 protein: CASSYSMRVETQYF
J gene: TRBJ1-2; clone size: few; V gene: TRBV14; D gene: .; CDR3 DNA: TGTGCCAGCAGCCAAGCCCGACAGAAACTTTTC; CDR3 protein: CASSQARQKLF
J gene: TRBJ1-5; clone size: .; V gene: TRBV4-1; D gene: .; CDR3 DNA: TGCGCCAGCAGCCAAGATGCGACCGCCGATCAGCCCCAGCATTTT; CDR3 protein: CASSQDATADQPQHF
J gene: TRBJ2-1; clone size: .; V gene: TRBV6-4; D gene: TRBD2; CDR3 DNA: TGTGCCAGCAGTGGGACTAGCGGGAGCAATGAGCAGTTCTTC; CDR3 protein: CASSGTSGSNEQFF
J gene: TRBJ2-3; clone size: .; V gene: TRBV9; D gene: .; CDR3 DNA: TGTGCCAGCAGCGACCGTGAGGGGAGCACAGATACGCAGTATTTT; CDR3 protein: CASSDREGSTDTQYF
J gene: TRBJ2-3; clone size: .; V gene: TRBV7-6; D gene: .; CDR3 DNA: TGTGCCAGCAGCTTAGTGCCCGGGACGCTATCTGATACGCAGTATTTT; CDR3 protein: CASSLVPGTLSDTQYF
J gene: TRBJ2-3; clone size: .; V gene: TRBV28; D gene: .; CDR3 DNA: TGTGCCAGCAGTTTATTTGGGGGAGGTAACACAGATACGCAGTATTTT; CDR3 protein: CASSLFGGGNTDTQYF
J gene: TRBJ2-7; clone size: few; V gene: TRBV11-2; D gene: .; CDR3 DNA: TGTGCCAGCAGCTTAAGGGGACTCGGCAAGCAGTACTTC; CDR3 protein: CASSLRGLGKQYF
J gene: TRBJ2-1; clone size: .; V gene: TRBV3-1/TRBV3-2; D gene: TRBD2; CDR3 DNA: TGTGCCAGCCAAGCTTCTAGCGGGGGGAATGAGCAGTTCTTC; CDR3 protein: CASQASSGGNEQFF